Reported below is one T cell receptor beta chain. In its sample, this clonotype was seen a few times. Its antigen is still unknown. No base-level quality is on record; no much larger clone is a single base apart. The junction shows trimming of 4 bases on V and 5 bases on J, and the gene matches do not reach 7 bases of it. The CDR3 holds 16 amino acids from the cysteine to the phenylalanine. Only CDR3 DNA is held: 48 bases, read in frame from base 1. From the germline V gene, CDR1 is SGHRS and CDR2 is YFSETQ. The library relied on RT-PCR. The run used an Illumina HiSeq 2500. The public reads were reprocessed in TCRdb via fastp at Q25 and MiXCR, keeping in-frame beta chains. Here each entry gathers all rows of one CDR3 protein and keeps the most common genes and DNA. Within this sample are around 160,000 distinct CDR3 sequences, with approximately 11% of them counted one time only. The ten largest clonotypes hold around an eighth of the sample.

This entry is derived from a study of response to subunit inactivated influenza vaccine listed by TCRdb under 2018. Background for the entire study: Deep quantitative profiling of the T cell receptor repertoire was used in the study to follow responses to a trivalent subunit inactivated influenza vaccine. What the study reported, not specific to this receptor: The authors proposed that each seasonal influenza vaccination may bring in only a limited number of new T cells.

The time point label, read with the paper, signifies: around 42 days after influenza vaccine administration. In this chain, TRBV5-1 is recombined with TRBJ2-5, and TRBD2 aligns with 14 junction nucleotides. The receptor was derived from a man in his fifties or sixties who received an inactivated influenza vaccine. Donor details come from another sample of the same person, matched by shared clones. The specimen comprised non-naive T cells sorted from PBMCs, sampled roughly 47 days after vaccination. What the cell subset or site label conveys for this sample: memory T cell fraction. CDR3 region: CASSEGLAGARETQYF. The DNA sequence follows: TGCGCCAGCAGCGAGGGACTAGCGGGAGCACGGGAGACCCAGTACTTC.